This T cell receptor beta chain was recovered during a study of blood T cells in healthy people across ages. Primed by a sample-barcoded 5' primer and a J-beta primer mix, a second PCR proceeded for about 7 to 11 cycles. TCRdb independently ran MiXCR on the 5' RACE reads; one entry per CDR3 protein. The sample contains over 600,000 distinct CDR3 sequences, 56% of which appear only once. The CDR3 consists of 14 residues. The ends were cut back, 10 bases at V and 3 bases at J, with 17 bases in the middle. Germline V gene lookup returns CDR1 MDHEN and CDR2 SYDVKM. This receptor was identified in a man aged 35 to 55 in good health. The sample comprised blood. This chain connects TRBV28 to TRBJ2-3, with D uncertain. Here the CDR3 reads CATRGPQGTDTQYF. The CDR3 bases are TGTGCCACCCGAGGACCACAAGGGACAGATACGCAGTATTTT.